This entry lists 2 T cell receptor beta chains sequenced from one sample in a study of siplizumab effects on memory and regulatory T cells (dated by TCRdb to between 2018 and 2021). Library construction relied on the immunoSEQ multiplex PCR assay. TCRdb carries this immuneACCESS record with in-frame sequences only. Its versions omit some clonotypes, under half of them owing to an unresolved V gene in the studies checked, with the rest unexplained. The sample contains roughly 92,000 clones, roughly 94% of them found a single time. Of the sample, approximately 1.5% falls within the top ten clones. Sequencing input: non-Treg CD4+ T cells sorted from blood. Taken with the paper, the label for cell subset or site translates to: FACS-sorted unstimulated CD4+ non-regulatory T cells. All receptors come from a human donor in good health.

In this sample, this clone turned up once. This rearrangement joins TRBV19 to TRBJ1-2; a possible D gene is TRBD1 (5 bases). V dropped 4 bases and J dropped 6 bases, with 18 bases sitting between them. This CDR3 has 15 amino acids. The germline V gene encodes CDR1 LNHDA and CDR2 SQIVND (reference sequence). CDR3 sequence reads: CASSRDGPVSNGYTF. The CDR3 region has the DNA TGTGCCAGTAGTAGGGACGGGCCGGTGAGTAATGGCTACACCTTC.

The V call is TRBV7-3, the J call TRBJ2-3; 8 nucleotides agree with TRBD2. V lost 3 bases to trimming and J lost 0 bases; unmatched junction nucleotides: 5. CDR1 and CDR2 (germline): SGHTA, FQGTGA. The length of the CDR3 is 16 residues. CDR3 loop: CASSFRGGTSTDTQYF. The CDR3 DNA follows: TGTGCCAGCAGCTTTCGGGGGGGAACAAGCACAGATACGCAGTATTTT.